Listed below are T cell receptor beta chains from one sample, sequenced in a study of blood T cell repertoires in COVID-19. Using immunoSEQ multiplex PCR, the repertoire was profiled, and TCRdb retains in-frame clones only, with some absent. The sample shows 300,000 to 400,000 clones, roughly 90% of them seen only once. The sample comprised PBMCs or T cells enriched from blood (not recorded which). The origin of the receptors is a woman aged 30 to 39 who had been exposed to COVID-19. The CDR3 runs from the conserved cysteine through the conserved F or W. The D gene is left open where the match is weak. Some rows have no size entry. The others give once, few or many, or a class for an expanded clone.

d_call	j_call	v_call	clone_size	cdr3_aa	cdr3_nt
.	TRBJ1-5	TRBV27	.	CASSYSNSNQPQHF	TGTGCCAGCAGTTACAGCAATAGCAATCAGCCCCAGCATTTT
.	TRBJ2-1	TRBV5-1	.	CASSAQGPEMRNEQFF	TGCGCCAGCAGCGCTCAGGGTCCTGAAATGCGCAATGAGCAGTTCTTC
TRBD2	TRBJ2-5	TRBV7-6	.	CASSSPRGRSGGARETQYF	TGTGCCAGCAGCTCCCCTCGGGGAAGGAGCGGGGGGGCCCGGGAGACCCAGTACTTC
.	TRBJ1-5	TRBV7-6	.	CASSTDSSNQPQHF	TGTGCCAGCAGCACTGACAGCAGCAATCAGCCCCAGCATTTT
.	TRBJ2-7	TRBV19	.	CASSIRQGRTYEQYF	TGTGCCAGTAGTATACGGCAGGGGAGAACCTACGAGCAGTACTTC
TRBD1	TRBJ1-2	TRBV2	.	CASRPTGDYGYTF	TGTGCCAGCAGACCGACAGGGGACTATGGCTACACCTTC
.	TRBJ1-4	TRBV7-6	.	CASSLRTANEKLFF	TGTGCCAGCAGCCTTCGGACAGCTAATGAAAAACTGTTTTTT
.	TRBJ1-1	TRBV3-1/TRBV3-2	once	CASSQGRGAFF	TGTGCCAGCAGCCAAGGTAGGGGAGCTTTCTTT
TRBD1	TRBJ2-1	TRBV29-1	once	CSVERGQATNEQFF	TGCAGCGTTGAACGGGGACAGGCAACCAATGAGCAGTTCTTC
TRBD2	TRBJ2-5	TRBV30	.	CAWSVGTRFTQYF	TGTGCCTGGAGTGTCGGGACTAGATTTACCCAGTACTTC
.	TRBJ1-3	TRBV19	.	CASTQDSRGGNTIYF	TGTGCCAGTACCCAAGACTCCCGCGGTGGAAACACCATATATTTT
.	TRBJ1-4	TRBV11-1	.	CASNRVMGEKLFF	TGTGCCAGCAACCGGGTGATGGGTGAAAAACTGTTTTTT
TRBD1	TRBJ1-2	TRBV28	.	CASSIGQGPGYTF	TGTGCCAGCAGTATAGGACAGGGACCGGGCTACACCTTC
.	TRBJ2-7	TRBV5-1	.	CASSAPGYEQYF	TGCGCCAGCAGCGCCCCGGGATACGAGCAGTACTTC
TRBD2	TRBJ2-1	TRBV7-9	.	CASSPRTSGGAYNEQFF	TGTGCCAGCAGCCCTCGGACTAGCGGGGGGGCTTACAATGAGCAGTTCTTC
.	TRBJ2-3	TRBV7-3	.	CASSLGSRGTDTQYF	TGTGCCAGCAGCCTCGGGTCTCGTGGCACAGATACGCAGTATTTT
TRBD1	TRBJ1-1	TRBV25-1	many	CASSESGDRAEAFF	TGTGCCAGCAGTGAATCTGGGGACAGGGCTGAAGCTTTCTTT
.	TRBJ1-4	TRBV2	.	CASRSPPGVKLFF	TGTGCCAGCAGGTCACCGCCGGGGGTAAAACTGTTTTTT
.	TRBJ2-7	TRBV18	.	CASSPKGGEQYF	TGTGCCAGCTCACCAAAGGGAGGCGAGCAGTACTTC
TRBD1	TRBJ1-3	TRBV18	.	CASSPIHGQGGNTIYF	TGTGCCAGCTCACCAATACATGGACAGGGTGGAAACACCATATATTTT
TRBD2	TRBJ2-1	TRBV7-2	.	CASSPSGGAYNEQFF	TGTGCCAGCAGCCCTAGCGGGGGGGCTTACAATGAGCAGTTCTTC
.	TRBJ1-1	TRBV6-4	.	CASRFLPTVRNTEAFF	TGTGCCAGCAGATTTCTTCCGACAGTTAGGAACACTGAAGCTTTCTTT
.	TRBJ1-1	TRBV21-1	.	CASSNYSRVGEAFF	TGTGCCAGCAGCAATTACAGCAGGGTCGGTGAAGCTTTCTTT
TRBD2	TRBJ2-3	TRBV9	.	CASGGGGDTQYF	TGTGCCAGCGGCGGGGGGGGAGATACGCAGTATTTT
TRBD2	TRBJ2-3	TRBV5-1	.	CASSLGAAGVSTDTQYF	TGCGCCAGCAGCTTGGGTGCAGCGGGGGTGAGCACAGATACGCAGTATTTT
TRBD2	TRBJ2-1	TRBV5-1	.	CASSLGLAGARGRGEQFF	TGCGCCAGCAGCCTGGGACTAGCGGGGGCTCGGGGAAGGGGTGAGCAGTTCTTC
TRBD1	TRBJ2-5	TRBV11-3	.	CASSPGTGGSETQYF	TGTGCCAGCAGCCCCGGGACAGGGGGATCGGAGACCCAGTACTTC
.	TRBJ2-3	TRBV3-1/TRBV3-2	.	CASSQGQVTDTQYF	TGTGCCAGCAGCCAAGGACAGGTCACAGATACGCAGTATTTT
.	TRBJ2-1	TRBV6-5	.	CASSALRDNEQFF	TGTGCCAGCAGCGCTCTCAGGGACAATGAGCAGTTCTTC
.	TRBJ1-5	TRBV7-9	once	CASSLGAGDSNQPQHF	TGTGCCAGCAGCTTAGGGGCAGGGGATAGCAATCAGCCCCAGCATTTT
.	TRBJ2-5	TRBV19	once	CASSPTGIRETQYF	TGTGCCAGTAGTCCTACAGGGATTCGAGAGACCCAGTACTTC
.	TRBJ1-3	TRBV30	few	CAWSNPGVPGNTIYF	TGTGCCTGGAGTAATCCAGGGGTCCCTGGAAACACCATATATTTT
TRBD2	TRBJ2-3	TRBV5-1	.	CASSSGLAGASDTQYF	TGCGCCAGCAGCTCCGGACTAGCGGGAGCTTCAGATACGCAGTATTTT
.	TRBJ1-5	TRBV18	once	CASSPPGEGNQPQHF	TGTGCCAGCTCACCACCGGGAGAAGGCAATCAGCCCCAGCATTTT
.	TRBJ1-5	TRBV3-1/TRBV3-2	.	CASSQDPGINQPQHF	TGTGCCAGCAGCCAAGACCCAGGGATAAATCAGCCCCAGCATTTT
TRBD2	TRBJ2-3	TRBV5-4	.	CASSLGGSGDTDTQYF	TGTGCCAGCAGCTTGGGGGGTAGCGGGGACACAGATACGCAGTATTTT
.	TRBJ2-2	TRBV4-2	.	CASSPRGGYNTGELFF	TGTGCCAGCAGCCCCCGAGGAGGGTATAACACCGGGGAGCTGTTTTTT
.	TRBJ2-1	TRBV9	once	CASSPAGNSYNEQFF	TGTGCCAGCAGCCCCGCCGGTAACTCCTACAATGAGCAGTTCTTC
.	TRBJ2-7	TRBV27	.	CASSYGGSYEQYF	TGTGCCAGCAGTTACGGGGGCTCCTACGAGCAGTACTTC
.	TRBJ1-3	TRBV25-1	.	CASSEYLASSGNTIYF	TGTGCCAGCAGTGAATATTTAGCCAGCTCTGGAAACACCATATATTTT
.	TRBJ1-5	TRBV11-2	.	CASSLSSGQPQHF	TGTGCCAGCAGCTTATCCAGCGGTCAGCCCCAGCATTTT
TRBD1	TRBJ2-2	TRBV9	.	CASSGGSGGPNTGELFF	TGTGCCAGCAGCGGGGGGTCAGGGGGCCCAAACACCGGGGAGCTGTTTTTT
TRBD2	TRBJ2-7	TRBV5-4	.	CASSLYLAGDHEQYF	TGTGCCAGCAGCTTGTATCTAGCGGGGGATCATGAGCAGTACTTC
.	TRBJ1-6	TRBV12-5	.	CASGRNREPLHF	TGTGCTAGTGGTCGGAACAGGGAACCCCTCCACTTT
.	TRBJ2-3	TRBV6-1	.	CASSALGTPSTDTQYF	TGTGCCAGCAGTGCCCTCGGGACACCTAGCACAGATACGCAGTATTTT